This T cell receptor beta chain emerged from a study of blood T cell repertoires in COVID-19. In the study overall: Italy, Spain and the United States were the sources of the convalescent and acute COVID-19 samples. From T cells, B-cell-depleted T cells, or PBMCs came the material, which was cDNA or gDNA.

Source study methods: Reference gene primer amplification in the assay estimated nucleated cell counts. Profiling relied on immunoSEQ multiplex PCR, and the TCRdb table lists in-frame clones only, not all of them. D and trimming were read from the DNA, whereas the V and J calls and clone size are those reported in that table. This table holds around 260,000 clones, about 80% found once. The CDR3 totals 17 residues. After removal of 5 bases from V and 2 bases from J, the junction contained 7 bases not matched to a gene. Germline V lookup: CDR1 SGHTA, CDR2 FQGTGA. The chain links TRBV7-3 to TRBJ2-2, with 11 bases that match TRBD2. The receptor's source is a woman aged 45 to 65 who had recovered from COVID-19. The sequenced sample was peripheral blood. As DNA, the CDR3 is TGTGCCAGCAGCCCGGGACTAGCGGAACTAAACACCGGGGAGCTGTTTTTT. The encoded protein is CASSPGLAELNTGELFF.